The 30 T cell receptor beta chains below come from one sample, sequenced in a study of CD8+ T cells in alopecia areata. RNA extraction and reverse transcription yielded cDNA as sequencing template. The assay was immunoSEQ multiplex PCR, and TCRdb's table has in-frame clones only and misses some. There are roughly 100,000 clones in the sample; roughly half occur only once, and around 9% lies in the top ten. The material sequenced was CD4+ T cells sorted from blood. These receptors were taken from a human donor in good health.

This chain joins TRBV4-1 and TRBJ2-1; D not certain. The V gene's germline CDR1 is MGHRA and CDR2 YSYEKL. Trimming removed 0 bases at V and 4 bases at J, with 13 bases between. CDR3 length equals 16 residues. CDR3 bases: TGCGCCAGCAGCCAAGATTTCAGCCTTCCGTACAATGAGCAGTTCTTC. Translation: CASSQDFSLPYNEQFF.

The chain couples TRBV4-2 to TRBJ1-5; D not resolved. V dropped 0 bases and J dropped 3 bases, with 9 bases sitting between them. There are 15 residues in the CDR3. CDR1 and CDR2 from the germline V gene are LGHNA and YNFKEQ. CDR3 loop: CASSQDWGNNQPQHF. In DNA form, the CDR3 reads TGTGCCAGCAGCCAAGATTGGGGAAACAATCAGCCCCAGCATTTT.

The V call is TRBV7-2, the J call TRBJ2-1; D is possibly TRBD2 (7 bases). There are 15 residues in the CDR3. Trimming pared 6 bases from V and 6 bases from J, leaving 18 bases between. From germline, CDR1 is SGHTA and CDR2 FQGNSA. CDR3: CASSFGGRWSNEQFF. The CDR3, as DNA: TGTGCCAGCAGTTTCGGGGGGCGCTGGTCCAATGAGCAGTTCTTC.

This clone was counted between two and nine times. The chain links TRBV9 to TRBJ2-3, with D possibly TRBD2 on 6 matching bases. Germline values: CDR1 SGDLS, CDR2 YYNGEE. CDR3 length equals 15 residues. V was clipped by 4 bases and J by 0 bases, with 12 bases between them. CDR3 sequence (DNA): TGTGCCAGCAGCCCGACGGGGACTAGCACAGATACGCAGTATTTT. Its protein is CASSPTGTSTDTQYF.

This rearrangement joins TRBV5-1 to TRBJ1-2; D remains unclear. Germline values: CDR1 SGHRS, CDR2 YFSETQ. The V end lost 1 base, the J end lost 8 bases, and 9 bases lay between the germline ends. The CDR3 is 12 residues long. CDR3 region: CASSLPDSGYTF. The CDR3 DNA sequence: TGCGCCAGCAGCTTGCCCGACTCGGGCTACACCTTC. The full variable domain, in which reference TRBV5-1 and TRBJ1-2 provide the parts outside the CDR3, is KAGVTQTPRYLIKTRGQQVTLSCSPISGHRSVSWYQQTPGQGLQFLFEYFSETQRNKGNFPGRFSGRQFSNSRSEMNVSTLELGDSALYLCASSLPDSGYTFGSGTRLTVV.

The rearrangement links TRBV6-5 to TRBJ2-4; D unclear. From germline, CDR1 is MNHEY and CDR2 SVGAGI. CDR3 size: 13 residues. V was shortened by 6 bases and J by 5 bases, with 11 bases between the two germline ends. The CDR3 reads CASSSPSENIQYF. The CDR3 nucleotides are TGTGCCAGCAGCTCCCCGTCCGAAAACATTCAGTACTTC.

This clone has only a few counts. V gene TRBV29-1 combines with J gene TRBJ1-2; 9 bases line up with TRBD1. The length of the CDR3 is 15 residues. The trim removed 3 bases at V and 4 bases at J, leaving 9 bases unmatched. The germline gives CDR1 SQVTM, CDR2 ANQGSEA. In DNA, the CDR3 is TGCAGCGTTGAGGGAAGTACAGGGGGCTTCTATGGCTACACCTTC. It specifies CSVEGSTGGFYGYTF. Full variable domain (rest looked up from reference TRBV29-1 and TRBJ1-2): SAVISQKPSRDICQRGTSLTIQCQVDSQVTMMFWYRQQPGQSLTLIATANQGSEATYESGFVIDKFPISRPNLTFSTLTVSNMSPEDSSIYLCSVEGSTGGFYGYTFGSGTRLTVV.

The gene calls are TRBV4-2 and TRBJ2-5; no clear D. This CDR3 has 13 amino acids. The V gene's germline CDR1 is LGHNA and CDR2 YNFKEQ. V was clipped by 4 bases and J by 3 bases, with 9 bases between them. The CDR3 sequence: CASSPRIKETQYF. The CDR3 coding sequence is TGTGCCAGCAGCCCGCGGATTAAAGAGACCCAGTACTTC.

Only a few counts were recorded for this clone. This rearrangement joins TRBV29-1 to TRBJ2-3; 9 nucleotides agree with TRBD1. V was clipped by 5 bases and J by 2 bases; unmatched bases: 5. The CDR3 spans 14 residues. Per the germline V gene, CDR1 is SQVTM and CDR2 is ANQGSEA. The CDR3 is CSVTRDRATDTQYF. CDR3 nucleotide sequence: TGCAGCGTTACCCGGGACAGGGCCACAGATACGCAGTATTTT.

This sequence joins TRBV19 and TRBJ1-5; 8 bases agree with TRBD1. Losses at the gene ends were 9 bases for V and 10 bases for J; bases not matched to a gene: 11. The germline V gene has CDR1 LNHDA and CDR2 SQIVND (reference sequence). This CDR3 contains 13 residues. Here the CDR3 DNA reads TGTGCCAGCGCAGGGGGCCAATTGAGTCCCCAGCATTTT. Encoded protein: CASAGGQLSPQHF.

The chain carries TRBV10-3 and TRBJ2-7; D call uncertain. CDR1 and CDR2 from the germline V gene are ENHRY and SYGVKD. CDR3 length: 14 residues. Trimming took off 10 bases at V and 0 bases at J, with 16 bases between the two ends. The CDR3 spells CASRRAATSYEQYF. The CDR3 nucleotides read TGTGCCAGTAGAAGGGCAGCGACCTCCTACGAGCAGTACTTC.

J is TRBJ2-7 and V is TRBV9; 8 nucleotides align to TRBD1. Germline CDR1 is SGDLS and CDR2 is YYNGEE. This CDR3 is 14 amino acids long. V dropped 0 bases and J dropped 6; count of bases not matched to a gene: 5. CDR3 amino acids: CASSVGQGASEQYF. The DNA for the CDR3 is TGTGCCAGCAGCGTAGGCCAGGGGGCGTCCGAGCAGTACTTC.

This chain uses TRBV29-1 with TRBJ2-3, with D possibly called TRBD1 or TRBD2 (6 bases each). The germline V gene has CDR1 SQVTM and CDR2 ANQGSEA. The CDR3 sequence is 14 residues long. Trimming took 6 bases from V and 3 from J, leaving 16 bases between them. The CDR3 is CSVSSGEVTDTQYF. In nucleotides, the CDR3 is TGCAGCGTCTCGTCAGGGGAGGTTACAGATACGCAGTATTTT.

The chain uses TRBV18 and TRBJ1-2; no firm D call. The V and J ends lost 0 bases and 1 base respectively, with 9 bases between them. Germline CDR1 is KGHSH and CDR2 is LQKENI. The CDR3 is 15 amino acids. CDR3 residues: CASSPPRGNNYGYTF. The CDR3 bases are TGTGCCAGCTCACCACCTAGAGGAAATAACTATGGCTACACCTTC.

The rearrangement uses TRBV30 and TRBJ2-5, with D possibly matching TRBD2 (5 bases). The CDR3 runs 10 residues. V lost 6 bases and J 5 bases, leaving 7 bases between the germline ends. CDR1 and CDR2 from the germline V gene are GTSNPN and SVGIG (reference sequence). CDR3 amino acids: CACQRETQYF. The CDR3 nucleotides are TGTGCCTGCCAGCGGGAGACCCAGTACTTC.

The chain joins TRBV9 to TRBJ2-5; D is possibly TRBD2 (6 bases). CDR1 and CDR2 from the germline V gene are SGDLS and YYNGEE. The CDR3 runs 15 residues. V lost 0 bases, J lost 3 bases, and 12 bases lay in between. The CDR3 DNA reads as TGTGCCAGCAGCGTAGGTGTGGGAGGAAAAGAGACCCAGTACTTC. Translating it yields CASSVGVGGKETQYF.

The chain joins TRBV6-1 to TRBJ1-2; D gene uncertain. The CDR3 loop spans 14 amino acids. Trimming took off 2 bases at V and 4 bases at J, with 11 bases between the two ends. Germline lookup yields CDR1 MNHNS and CDR2 SASEGT. The CDR3: CASSEWGATYGYTF. The CDR3, as DNA: TGTGCCAGCAGTGAATGGGGAGCCACCTATGGCTACACCTTC.

The chain has TRBV9 and TRBJ2-3, with 7 bases fitting TRBD2. The J segment lost 2 bases and the V segment lost 4 bases, leaving 7 bases of the junction unmatched. The CDR3 extends over 15 amino acids. The germline V gene has CDR1 SGDLS and CDR2 YYNGEE. The DNA for the CDR3 is TGTGCCAGCAGCACGCAAGCGGGGTCCACAGATACGCAGTATTTT. Translated, it gives CASSTQAGSTDTQYF.

The chain joins TRBV29-1 to TRBJ1-1; D uncertain. Germline CDR1 SQVTM, CDR2 ANQGSEA. Trimming took 3 bases from V and 4 from J, leaving 6 bases between them. The CDR3 sequence is 11 residues long. The CDR3 DNA sequence: TGCAGCGTTGACCGACCCACTGAAGCTTTCTTT. It yields the protein CSVDRPTEAFF.

V and J are TRBV7-2 and TRBJ1-5; the match to TRBD1 covers 7 bases. With V trimmed by 0 bases and J by 6 bases, 5 bases remained unmatched. Germline V gives CDR1 SGHTA, CDR2 FQGNSA. The CDR3 covers 15 residues. In DNA, the CDR3 is TGTGCCAGCAGCTTAGCTCCAGGGGGTATTCAGCCCCAGCATTTT. It codes for CASSLAPGGIQPQHF.

This clone was detected only a few times. The V gene is TRBV7-2, the J gene TRBJ2-2; D gene ambiguous. The CDR3 consists of 15 residues. The germline gives CDR1 SGHTA, CDR2 FQGNSA. Trimming took off 1 base at V and 4 bases at J, with 10 bases between the two ends. CDR3 DNA: TGTGCCAGCAGCTTAGTGGGCCGGAGCACCGGGGAGCTGTTTTTT. Its protein product is CASSLVGRSTGELFF.

The V gene is TRBV5-1, the J gene TRBJ2-2, with 7 bases fitting TRBD1. Germline V CDR1 and CDR2: SGHRS, YFSETQ. This CDR3 contains 14 residues. V lost 4 bases and J lost 5; bases outside the gene matches: 5. The CDR3 nucleotides are TGCGCCAGCAGCCCCAGGACAGGAACCGGGGAGCTGTTTTTT. Its translation is CASSPRTGTGELFF.

J is TRBJ1-6 and V is TRBV5-1, with D tentatively TRBD1 (5 bases). CDR1 and CDR2 from the germline V gene are SGHRS and YFSETQ. The germline V and J ends were trimmed by 7 bases and 8 bases, with 13 bases remaining between them. CDR3 length equals 13 residues. The chain's CDR3 is CASEGTEYSPLHF. The CDR3 coding sequence is TGCGCCAGCGAAGGGACGGAGTATTCACCCCTCCACTTT.

This clone was recorded a few times. The chain joins TRBV19 to TRBJ1-5, with D possibly TRBD1 on 6 matching bases. CDR3 length equals 15 residues. The V gene's germline CDR1 is LNHDA and CDR2 SQIVND (reference sequence). Trimming took off 3 bases at V and 1 base at J, with 10 bases between the two ends. CDR3 sequence: CASSIAGQSNQPQHF. The CDR3 nucleotides are TGTGCCAGTAGTATCGCTGGACAGAGCAATCAGCCCCAGCATTTT.

This clone was picked up a small number of times. The V and J genes are TRBV6-5 and TRBJ2-7; 11 nucleotides agree with TRBD2. The CDR3 has 15 residues. Unmatched junction bases numbered 4, after V lost 6 bases and J lost 0 bases. CDR1 is MNHEY, CDR2 SVGAGI, per germline. The chain's CDR3 is CASRPTSGDSYEQYF. Here the CDR3 DNA reads TGTGCCAGCAGACCGACTAGCGGGGACTCCTACGAGCAGTACTTC.

This sequence joins TRBV4-1 and TRBJ1-4, with no clear D. The CDR3 is 12 amino acids. CDR1 MGHRA and CDR2 YSYEKL come from the germline V gene. Trimming cost V 3 bases and J 12 bases, with 11 bases left between them. The CDR3: CASSQTEGELFF. For the CDR3, the DNA is TGCGCCAGCAGCCAGACGGAGGGAGAACTGTTTTTT.

CDR3 sequence reads: CSVLTRFGPGELFF. DNA for the CDR3: TGCAGCGTATTGACTAGGTTCGGACCCGGGGAGCTGTTTTTT. V gene TRBV29-1 combines with J gene TRBJ2-2; a possible D gene is TRBD2 (6 bases). Trimming took 6 bases from V and 6 from J, leaving 17 bases between them. The germline V gene encodes CDR1 SQVTM and CDR2 ANQGSEA. The CDR3 has 14 residues.

This clone was observed a few times. This CDR3 is CASSQSGASYGYTF. The CDR3 DNA is TGTGCCAGCAGTCAAAGCGGGGCCTCGTATGGCTACACCTTC. The genes are TRBV6-1 and TRBJ1-2; tentative D call: TRBD1 (5 bases). The CDR3 is 14 residues long. Germline V CDR1 and CDR2: MNHNS, SASEGT. Trimming shortened V by 5 bases and J by 5 bases, and 15 bases separated the two germline ends.

This chain connects TRBV30 to TRBJ1-6, with TRBD1 matching 9 bases. The CDR3 is 13 residues long. V shed 5 bases and J 10 bases; nucleotides not matched to a gene: 6. Germline-derived CDR1 and CDR2 are GTSNPN and SVGIG (reference sequence). CDR3 in DNA: TGTGCCTGGCGGGACAGGGTAGGATCACCCCTCCACTTT. Translation: CAWRDRVGSPLHF.

This sequence joins TRBV9 and TRBJ1-1; no reliable D call. The CDR3 covers 12 residues. The germline gives CDR1 SGDLS, CDR2 YYNGEE. V lost 0 bases and J lost 7, with 7 bases in between. The CDR3 reads CASSVVVGEAFF. The CDR3 region has the DNA TGTGCCAGCAGCGTAGTGGTCGGTGAAGCTTTCTTT.